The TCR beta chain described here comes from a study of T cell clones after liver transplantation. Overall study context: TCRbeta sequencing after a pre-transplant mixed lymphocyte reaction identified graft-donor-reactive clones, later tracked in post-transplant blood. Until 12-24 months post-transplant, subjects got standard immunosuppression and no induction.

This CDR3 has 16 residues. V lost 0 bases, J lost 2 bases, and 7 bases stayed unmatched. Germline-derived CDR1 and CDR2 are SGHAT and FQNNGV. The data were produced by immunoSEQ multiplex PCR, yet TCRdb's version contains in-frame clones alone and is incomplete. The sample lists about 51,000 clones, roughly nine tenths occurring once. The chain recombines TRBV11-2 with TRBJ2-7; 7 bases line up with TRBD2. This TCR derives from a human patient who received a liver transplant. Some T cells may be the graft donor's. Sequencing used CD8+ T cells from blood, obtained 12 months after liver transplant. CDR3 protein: CASSLEGGSETYEQYF. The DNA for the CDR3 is TGTGCCAGCAGCTTAGAAGGCGGGAGCGAAACCTACGAGCAGTACTTC. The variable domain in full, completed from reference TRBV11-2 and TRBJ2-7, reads EAGVAQSPRYKIIEKRQSVAFWCNPISGHATLYWYQQILGQGPKLLIQFQNNGVVDDSQLPKDRFSAERLKGVDSTLKIQPAKLEDSAVYLCASSLEGGSETYEQYFGPGTRLTVT.